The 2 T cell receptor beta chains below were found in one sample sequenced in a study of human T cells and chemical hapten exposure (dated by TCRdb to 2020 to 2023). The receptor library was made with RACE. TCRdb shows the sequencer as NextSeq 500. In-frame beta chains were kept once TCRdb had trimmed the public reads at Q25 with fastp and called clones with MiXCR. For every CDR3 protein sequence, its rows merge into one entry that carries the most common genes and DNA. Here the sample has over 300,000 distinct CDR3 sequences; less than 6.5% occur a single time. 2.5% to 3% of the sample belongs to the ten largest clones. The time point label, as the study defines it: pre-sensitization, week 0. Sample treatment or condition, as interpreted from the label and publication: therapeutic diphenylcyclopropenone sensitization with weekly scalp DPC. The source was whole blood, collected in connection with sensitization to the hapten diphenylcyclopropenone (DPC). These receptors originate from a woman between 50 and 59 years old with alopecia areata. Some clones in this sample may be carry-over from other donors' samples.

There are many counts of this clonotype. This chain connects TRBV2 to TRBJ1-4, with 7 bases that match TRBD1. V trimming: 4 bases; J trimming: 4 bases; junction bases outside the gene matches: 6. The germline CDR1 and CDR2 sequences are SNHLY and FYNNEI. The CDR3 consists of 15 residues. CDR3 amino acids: CASSVETGRNEKLFF. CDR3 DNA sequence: TGTGCCAGCAGTGTCGAGACAGGGCGTAATGAAAAACTGTTTTTT.

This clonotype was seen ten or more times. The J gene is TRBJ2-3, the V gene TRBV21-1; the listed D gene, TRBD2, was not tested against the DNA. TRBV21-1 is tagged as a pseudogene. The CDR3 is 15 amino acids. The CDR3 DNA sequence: TGTGCCAGCAGCAAAGTCGGCGGGAGCACAGATACGCAGTATTTT. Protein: CASSKVGGSTDTQYF.